What follows are 24 T cell receptor beta chains derived from one specimen sequenced in a study of cytomegalovirus exposure and HLA in healthy donors. The primer mix had 60 Vbeta and 13 Jbeta primers. Libraries were prepared by immunoSEQ multiplex PCR; TCRdb keeps only in-frame clonotypes and omits some of them. The data hold around 200,000 clones, with 80% observed a single time. Sequenced material: PBMCs. Receptors were obtained from a man in his forties in good health and CMV-seropositive.

This chain connects TRBV5-8 to TRBJ2-5; no clear D. V was trimmed by 0 bases and J by 9 bases, leaving 9 bases between them. This CDR3 comprises 12 residues. Germline-derived CDR1 and CDR2 are SGHTS and YDEGEE. CDR3 coding DNA: TGTGCCAGCAGCTTGGCCGTTGGCTCCCAGTACTTC. This sequence encodes CASSLAVGSQYF.

In nucleotides, the CDR3 is TGTGCCAGCAGCATGGGACACGGCGAAGCTTTCTTT. Its translation: CASSMGHGEAFF. The chain uses TRBV5-6 and TRBJ1-1; D is perhaps TRBD1 (6 bases). CDR1 SGHDT and CDR2 YYEEEE come from the germline V gene. CDR3 length: 12 residues. V gave up 4 bases and J gave up 8 bases, with 12 bases separating them.

The chain recombines TRBV6-6 with TRBJ1-4, with 7 bases matching TRBD1. Per germline, CDR1 MNHNY and CDR2 SVGAGI (reference sequence). The V and J ends lost 7 bases and 13 bases, in that order; junction bases with no gene match: 9. CDR3 length: 12 residues. The CDR3 region has the DNA TGTGCCAGCACGGTAGGGGGCGGAAGACTGTTTTTT. Translated: CASTVGGGRLFF.

This clone turned up a few times. This chain links TRBV4-3 with TRBJ2-5, with 11 bases fitting TRBD1. The CDR3 is 17 amino acids. Germline CDR1 is LGHNA and CDR2 is YSLEER. V dropped 0 bases and J dropped 0; count of bases not matched to a gene: 3. CDR3 sequence: CASSQEEGQGDQETQYF. The CDR3 bases are TGCGCCAGCAGCCAAGAAGAGGGACAGGGGGACCAAGAGACCCAGTACTTC.

The V and J genes are TRBV5-1 and TRBJ2-7; 7 bases are a match to TRBD1. Trimming cost V 2 bases and J 7 bases; bases outside gene matches: 12. CDR3 length: 15 amino acids. Germline-derived CDR1 and CDR2 are SGHRS and YFSETQ. The CDR3 DNA reads as TGCGCCAGCAGCTTTCGGGACAGCTCTTACGATGAGCAGTACTTC. Amino acid sequence: CASSFRDSSYDEQYF.

The chain employs TRBV5-6 and TRBJ1-2; no clear D. Looked up from germline, CDR1 is SGHDT and CDR2 is YYEEEE. The germline V and J ends were trimmed by 3 bases and 9 bases, with 24 bases remaining between them. The CDR3 is 16 amino acids. Here the CDR3 DNA reads TGTGCCAGCAGCTCCCAAGAGGCTCGGCCCCTAACGAGCTACACCTTC. Its translation: CASSSQEARPLTSYTF.

The chain uses TRBV4-1 and TRBJ2-7; 12 positions match TRBD2. Germline CDR1 reads MGHRA; CDR2 reads YSYEKL. The V segment lost 2 bases and the J segment 2 bases; nucleotides outside the gene matches: 19. The CDR3 is 21 residues long. The chain's CDR3 is CASSQLPRGLAGGLVPYEQYF. In DNA, the CDR3 is TGCGCCAGCAGCCAATTACCCCGGGGGCTAGCGGGGGGGCTAGTCCCCTACGAGCAGTACTTC.

This chain joins TRBV28 and TRBJ1-1; maybe TRBD1 (6 bases). Trimming removed 3 bases at V and 0 bases at J, with 17 bases between. CDR1 is MDHEN, CDR2 SYDVKM, per germline. The CDR3 sequence is 17 residues long. The CDR3 protein is CASSLGRTDLMNTEAFF. The CDR3 coding sequence is TGTGCCAGCAGTTTGGGAAGGACAGACCTTATGAACACTGAAGCTTTCTTT.

This chain links TRBV14 with TRBJ1-3, with a weak D call TRBD1 (5 bases). Per the germline V gene, CDR1 is SGHDN and CDR2 is FVKESK. Trimming pared 4 bases from V and 2 bases from J, leaving 18 bases between. This CDR3 region has 17 residues. CDR3 region: CASSPYKPRAPGNTIYF. The CDR3 DNA reads as TGTGCCAGCAGCCCTTACAAACCCAGGGCCCCTGGAAACACCATATATTTT.

This clone was counted once. The V gene is TRBV19, the J gene TRBJ1-3; 7 bases line up with TRBD1. The CDR3 runs 13 residues. V shed 3 bases and J 8 bases; nucleotides not matched to a gene: 4. Per germline, CDR1 LNHDA and CDR2 SQIVND (reference sequence). CDR3 loop: CASSMGTVYTIYF. In nucleotides, the CDR3 is TGTGCCAGTAGTATGGGGACAGTATACACCATATATTTT.

The V call is TRBV4-3, the J call TRBJ1-3; D not certain. CDR1 LGHNA and CDR2 YSLEER come from the germline V gene. Trimming shortened V by 0 bases and J by 4 bases, and 16 bases separated the two germline ends. This CDR3 has 17 residues. The CDR3 spells CASSQDRGYSPGNTIYF. Written as DNA, the CDR3 is TGCGCCAGCAGCCAAGATCGGGGATATAGTCCCGGAAACACCATATATTTT.

This chain links TRBV7-2 with TRBJ2-7; the match to TRBD1 covers 9 bases. The germline gives CDR1 SGHTA, CDR2 FQGNSA. The CDR3 length is 15 residues. Unmatched junction bases numbered 10, after V lost 5 bases and J lost 5 bases. The CDR3 is CASSATGTGIDEQYF. CDR3 nucleotide sequence: TGTGCCAGCAGCGCAACCGGGACAGGGATTGACGAGCAGTACTTC.

The chain links TRBV9 to TRBJ2-5; TRBD2 matches 10 bases. Germline values: CDR1 SGDLS, CDR2 YYNGEE. The CDR3 spans 16 residues. V lost 0 bases to trimming and J lost 2 bases; unmatched junction nucleotides: 4. The CDR3 sequence: CASSVVASGGQETQYF. For the CDR3, the DNA is TGTGCCAGCAGCGTAGTGGCTAGCGGGGGTCAAGAGACCCAGTACTTC.

There are a few counts of this clone. The chain carries TRBV5-6 and TRBJ2-3, with 13 bases matching TRBD2. Unmatched junction bases numbered 4, after V lost 4 bases and J lost 2 bases. The germline gives CDR1 SGHDT, CDR2 YYEEEE. The CDR3 totals 16 residues. The CDR3 bases are TGTGCCAGCAGCAGACTAGCGGGGGGCTACACAGATACGCAGTATTTT. It yields the protein CASSRLAGGYTDTQYF.

The rearrangement uses TRBV20-1 and TRBJ1-1; D is unresolved. The CDR3 loop spans 11 amino acids. Germline V CDR1 and CDR2: DFQATT, SNEGSKA (reference sequence). The V gene lost 3 bases and the J gene lost 7 bases, with 9 bases spanning the gap. Written as DNA, the CDR3 is TGCAGTGCTAGTACGGGTAGTGAAGCTTTCTTT. Its translation is CSASTGSEAFF.

This chain uses TRBV7-2 with TRBJ2-5; 7 bases map to TRBD1. V was clipped by 5 bases and J by 1 base; unmatched bases: 4. The V gene's germline CDR1 is SGHTA and CDR2 FQGNSA. This CDR3 has 14 residues. In nucleotides, the CDR3 is TGTGCCAGCAGCCGGGACAGCGGCCAAGAGACCCAGTACTTC. Amino acids: CASSRDSGQETQYF.

The genes are TRBV28 and TRBJ1-1, with TRBD1 as a possible D gene (5 bases). The ends were cut back, 8 bases at V and 5 bases at J, with 12 bases in the middle. Germline CDR1 is MDHEN and CDR2 is SYDVKM. The CDR3 runs to 12 residues. CDR3 sequence: CASSYGGTEAFF. The CDR3 region has the DNA TGTGCCAGCTCCTACGGGGGGACTGAAGCTTTCTTT.

This chain connects TRBV7-8 to TRBJ1-2; TRBD1 agrees at 10 bases. The V gene's germline CDR1 is SGHVS and CDR2 FQNEAQ. Trimming cost V 2 bases and J 7 bases; bases outside gene matches: 4. There are 14 residues in the CDR3. CDR3 bases: TGTGCCAGCAGCTTACGGGACAGGGGTAGTGGCTACACCTTC. This gives the protein CASSLRDRGSGYTF. The full variable domain, rest sourced from reference TRBV7-8 and TRBJ1-2, is GAGVSQSPRYKVAKRGQDVALRCDPISGHVSLFWYQQALGQGPEFLTYFQNEAQLDKSGLPSDRFFAERPEGSVSTLKIQRTQQEDSAVYLCASSLRDRGSGYTFGSGTRLTVV.

Concerning this clone: Mismatch with germline at one junction end may stem from a read error. The gene calls are TRBV7-2 and TRBJ2-1, with TRBD2 identical over 10 bases. Germline CDR1 SGHTA, CDR2 FQGNSA. There are 15 residues in the CDR3. The CDR3 loop is CASSVAGGPYNEQFF. The DNA for the CDR3 is TGTGCCAGCAGCGTAGCGGGGGGACCCTACAATGAGCAGTTCTTC.

The chain joins TRBV10-3 to TRBJ2-7, with 8 bases matching TRBD1. The V and J ends lost 0 bases and 3 bases, in that order; junction bases with no gene match: 13. CDR3 length: 18 residues. The germline V gene has CDR1 ENHRY and CDR2 SYGVKD. CDR3 nucleotide sequence: TGTGCCATCAGTGAGTCGTACAGGGGGGACCCTTTTGTCTACGAGCAGTACTTC. It codes for CAISESYRGDPFVYEQYF.

The V gene is TRBV14, the J gene TRBJ2-3; no firm D call. Trimming cost V 0 bases and J 0 bases, with 7 bases left between them. The CDR3 extends over 15 amino acids. The V gene's germline CDR1 is SGHDN and CDR2 FVKESK. The CDR3 region has the DNA TGTGCCAGCAGCCAAGACTGGGCAAGCACAGATACGCAGTATTTT. This encodes CASSQDWASTDTQYF.

This chain connects TRBV11-2 to TRBJ1-5; D possibly corresponds to TRBD1 (5 bases). Germline V gene sequence: CDR1 SGHAT, CDR2 FQNNGV. The CDR3 runs to 13 residues. The V end was cut by 3 bases, the J end by 9 bases, with 12 bases between. CDR3 coding DNA: TGTGCCAGCAGCTTGGCAGGGCCTGGGCCCCAGCATTTT. Protein sequence: CASSLAGPGPQHF.

This clone was detected a few times. The chain couples TRBV2 to TRBJ2-5, with 10 nucleotides matching TRBD2. Trimming at V came to 4 bases and at J to 5 bases, leaving 4 bases not matched to a gene. This CDR3 is built from 14 residues. Germline lookup yields CDR1 SNHLY and CDR2 FYNNEI. The CDR3 DNA reads as TGTGCCAGCAGTGCCGAGCGGGGGGGGGAGACCCAGTACTTC. As protein: CASSAERGGETQYF.

The CDR3 nucleotides are TGTGCCAGCAGTCTCACGATTGGACTCACCGGGGAGCTGTTTTTT. This translates into CASSLTIGLTGELFF. The chain is built from TRBV27 and TRBJ2-2, with a possible D match to TRBD2 (5 bases). CDR3 size: 15 residues. Trimming took off 5 bases at V and 4 bases at J, with 14 bases between the two ends. Germline CDR1 and CDR2: MNHEY and SMNVEV (reference sequence).